The 11 T cell receptor beta chains reported below all come from one sample, sequenced in a study of cytomegalovirus exposure and HLA in healthy donors. Sequencing used immunoSEQ multiplex PCR; TCRdb keeps in-frame clones, though not all of them. The sample lists about 200,000 clones, around 86% seen once, with about 2% in the top ten. The source material was PBMCs. The receptors originated from a woman younger than 35 in good health and CMV-seropositive.

This chain uses TRBV9 with TRBJ1-4; 8 bases agree with TRBD1. The trim removed 3 bases at V and 5 bases at J, leaving 3 bases unmatched. CDR3 length: 14 amino acids. Germline values: CDR1 SGDLS, CDR2 YYNGEE. The CDR3, as DNA: TGTGCCAGCAGCGCTACAGGGGGAAATGAAAAACTGTTTTTT. Amino acid sequence: CASSATGGNEKLFF.

The V call is TRBV9, the J call TRBJ2-7; a possible D gene is TRBD1 (6 bases). Trimming took 3 bases from V and 2 from J, leaving 15 bases between them. The CDR3 totals 15 residues. CDR1 SGDLS and CDR2 YYNGEE come from the germline V gene. The CDR3 sequence: CASSDGTGQTYEQYF. In DNA, the CDR3 is TGTGCCAGCAGCGATGGAACGGGACAAACCTACGAGCAGTACTTC.

The chain uses TRBV10-3 and TRBJ2-3; 8 bases align to TRBD2. The length of the CDR3 is 16 residues. CDR1 and CDR2 from the germline V gene are ENHRY and SYGVKD. Germline trimming cut 2 bases from V and 4 bases from J; bases unmatched to any gene: 8. The DNA of the CDR3 is TGTGCCATCAGTGAGACTAGCGGAAAAGGGGCAGATACGCAGTATTTT. Protein sequence: CAISETSGKGADTQYF.

This clone was found once. The V gene is TRBV4-2, the J gene TRBJ1-2, with TRBD1 matching over 7 bases. Germline assignment: CDR1 LGHNA and CDR2 YNFKEQ. J lost 6 bases, V lost 4 bases, and 14 bases had no gene match. The CDR3 has 16 residues. CDR3 sequence: CASSLNRGGRQNGYTF. The CDR3 DNA sequence: TGTGCCAGCAGCCTGAACAGGGGTGGGCGGCAGAATGGCTACACCTTC.

This clone occurred many times. The chain has TRBV28 and TRBJ2-7; 7 bases are shared with TRBD2. The CDR3 consists of 11 residues. CDR1 and CDR2 (germline): MDHEN, SYDVKM. V lost 5 bases to trimming and J lost 10 bases; unmatched junction nucleotides: 5. DNA for the CDR3: TGTGCCAGCAGTCAGACTAGCTCTCAGTACTTC. It specifies CASSQTSSQYF.

In its sample, this clone was seen once. The chain links TRBV6-1 to TRBJ2-1; D is uncertain. The germline gives CDR1 MNHNS, CDR2 SASEGT. This CDR3 region has 13 residues. V gave up 3 bases and J gave up 7 bases, with 10 bases separating them. CDR3 amino acids: CASSDWSANEQFF. In DNA, the CDR3 is TGTGCCAGCAGTGACTGGAGTGCGAATGAGCAGTTCTTC.

The V gene is TRBV28, the J gene TRBJ1-1; D unresolved. The V gene lost 7 bases and the J gene lost 2 bases, with 8 bases spanning the gap. The CDR3 has 12 residues. Per the germline V gene, CDR1 is MDHEN and CDR2 is SYDVKM. This chain's CDR3 is CASNSLNTEAFF. DNA of the CDR3: TGTGCCAGCAACAGCCTTAACACTGAAGCTTTCTTT. Using reference TRBV28 and TRBJ1-1 for the parts outside the CDR3, the full variable domain is DVKVTQSSRYLVKRTGEKVFLECVQDMDHENMFWYRQDPGLGLRLIYFSYDVKMKEKGDIPEGYSVSREKKERFSLILESASTNQTSMYLCASNSLNTEAFFGQGTRLTVV.

The chain employs TRBV7-3 and TRBJ1-1, with D unresolved. Per the germline V gene, CDR1 is SGHTA and CDR2 is FQGTGA. CDR3 length: 14 amino acids. V lost 0 bases and J lost 1, with 6 bases in between. CDR3 nucleotide sequence: TGTGCCAGCAGCTTAACGGGCACGAACACTGAAGCTTTCTTT. Translating it yields CASSLTGTNTEAFF.

This rearrangement joins TRBV6-5 to TRBJ2-5; perhaps TRBD2 as D (5 bases). CDR3 length: 15 residues. V lost 7 bases, J lost 3 bases, and 18 bases lay in between. Germline-derived CDR1 and CDR2 are MNHEY and SVGAGI. CDR3 in DNA: TGTGCCAGCACCAAGGCACCCGGGAAAGAAGAGACCCAGTACTTC. This translates into CASTKAPGKEETQYF.

V usage is TRBV28 and J usage is TRBJ1-5; possible D gene TRBD1, 5 bases. Deletions cut 3 bases from V and 3 bases from J, with 15 bases between. There are 16 residues in the CDR3. From germline, CDR1 is MDHEN and CDR2 SYDVKM. In DNA, the CDR3 is TGTGCCAGCAGTTTGGCCGGGGGGATGGACAATCAGCCCCAGCATTTT. It translates to CASSLAGGMDNQPQHF.

This chain links TRBV5-1 with TRBJ2-3; possible D gene TRBD2, 6 bases. Trimming shortened V by 7 bases and J by 1 base, and 22 bases separated the two germline ends. There are 17 residues in the CDR3. Germline V gene sequence: CDR1 SGHRS, CDR2 YFSETQ. The CDR3 nucleotides read TGCGCCAGCGGAGGGACGAAATCCCCAATGGGCACAGATACGCAGTATTTT. Its protein is CASGGTKSPMGTDTQYF. The full variable domain, in which reference TRBV5-1 and TRBJ2-3 provide the parts outside the CDR3, is KAGVTQTPRYLIKTRGQQVTLSCSPISGHRSVSWYQQTPGQGLQFLFEYFSETQRNKGNFPGRFSGRQFSNSRSEMNVSTLELGDSALYLCASGGTKSPMGTDTQYFGPGTRLTVL.